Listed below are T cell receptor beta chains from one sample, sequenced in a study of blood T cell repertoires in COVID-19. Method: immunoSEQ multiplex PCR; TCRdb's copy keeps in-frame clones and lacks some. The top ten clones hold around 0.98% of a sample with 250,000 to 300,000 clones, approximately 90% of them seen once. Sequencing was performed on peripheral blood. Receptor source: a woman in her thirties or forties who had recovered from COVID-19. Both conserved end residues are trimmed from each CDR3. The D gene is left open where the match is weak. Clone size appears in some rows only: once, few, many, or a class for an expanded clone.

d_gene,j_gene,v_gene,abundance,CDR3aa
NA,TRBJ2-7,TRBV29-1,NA,SVEVTARGYEQY
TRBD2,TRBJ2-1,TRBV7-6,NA,ASSPGTSGEGRNEQF
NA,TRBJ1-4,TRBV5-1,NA,ASSLTGKSNEKLF
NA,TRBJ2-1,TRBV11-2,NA,ASSLLRRGHNEQF
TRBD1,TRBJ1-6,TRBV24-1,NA,ATSDRGDSPLH
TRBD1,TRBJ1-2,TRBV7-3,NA,ASSPGDRGFGYT
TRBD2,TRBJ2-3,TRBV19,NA,ASSPGLAGLTDTQY
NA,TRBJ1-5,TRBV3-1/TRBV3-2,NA,ASSQDGGGVGNQPQH
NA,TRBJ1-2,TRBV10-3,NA,AITGGRGDGYT
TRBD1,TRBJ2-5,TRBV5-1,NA,ASSRMPGQTQETQY
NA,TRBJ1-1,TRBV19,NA,ASSKPWQALSAF
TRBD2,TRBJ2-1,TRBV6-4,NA,AGSDSSGSYNEQF
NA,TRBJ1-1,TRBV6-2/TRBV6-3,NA,ASSPRGVGYTEAF
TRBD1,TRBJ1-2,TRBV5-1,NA,ASSPTGASPSGYT
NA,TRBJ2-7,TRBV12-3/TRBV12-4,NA,ASSFLRQTTQY
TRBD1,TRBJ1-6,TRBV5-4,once,ASSNGQGYNSPLH
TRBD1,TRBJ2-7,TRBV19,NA,ASSQGQGAYEQY
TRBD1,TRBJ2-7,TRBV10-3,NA,AISEGGTGGSYEQY
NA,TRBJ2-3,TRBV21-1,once,ASSNGPGESTDTQY
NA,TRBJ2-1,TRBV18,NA,ASSPPRAGALYNEQF
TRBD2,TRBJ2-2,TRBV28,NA,ASSFRGGAGGLAETTGELF
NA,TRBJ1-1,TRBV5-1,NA,ASSLMLGENTEAF
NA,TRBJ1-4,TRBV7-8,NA,ASSYPGGHGRAGEKLF
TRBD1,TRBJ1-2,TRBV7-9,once,ASTPTGVGGYT
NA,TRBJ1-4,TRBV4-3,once,ASSQVVGGVAGKLF
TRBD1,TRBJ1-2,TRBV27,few,ASSLSQGAPFSGYT
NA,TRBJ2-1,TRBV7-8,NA,ASSSEGSGIYNEQF
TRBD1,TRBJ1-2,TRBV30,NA,AWSVRNRGSYGYT
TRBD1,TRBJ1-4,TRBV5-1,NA,ASSSTTGYGEKLF